The sequence of this T cell receptor beta chain was determined in a study of CD8 T cells in ankylosing spondylitis. Study observations and caveats: Researchers reportedly found disease-linked clones significantly enriched in matched ankylosing spondylitis synovial fluid. In synovial fluid and blood from reactive arthritis, some motif variants were previously reported.

Germline lookup yields CDR1 SQVTM and CDR2 ANQGSEA. This CDR3 comprises 13 residues. The V end lost 0 bases, the J end lost 7 bases, and 13 bases lay between the germline ends. MiXCR, run by TCRdb on the 5' RACE reads, gives a single entry per CDR3 protein. The sample includes fewer than 180,000 distinct CDR3 sequences, around 45% of them seen just once. This clonotype was found a few times. The antigen remains unidentified. The clonotype was recovered from a male donor with ankylosing spondylitis. The chain recombines TRBV29-1 with TRBJ2-7; D possibly corresponds to TRBD2 (5 bases). Sequenced sample: synovial fluid, either unsorted or a sorted T cell fraction (not recorded which). CDR3 bases: TGCAGCGTTGAAGAAGAGGCGGGCTTGGAGCAGTACTTC. This translates into CSVEEEAGLEQYF.